Shown below are 5 T cell receptor beta chains from a single sample sequenced in a study of blood T cell repertoires in COVID-19. Assay used: immunoSEQ multiplex PCR; TCRdb lists only in-frame clones, some missing. The sample carries 30,000 to 45,000 clones, more than 80% recorded once. The sample consisted of peripheral blood. Receptors originate from a man aged 60-69 years in a cohort sampled during active COVID-19.

The rearrangement uses TRBV12-3 or TRBV12-4 and TRBJ2-3, with D uncertain. The V end lost 7 bases, the J end lost 5 bases, and 7 bases lay between the germline ends. CDR3 length: 11 residues. The CDR3 protein is CASTRRDTQYF. The DNA for the CDR3 is TGTGCCAGCACCCGTCGAGATACGCAGTATTTT.

The V gene is TRBV24-1, the J gene TRBJ2-3, with 7 positions matching TRBD1. The CDR3 is made up of 15 amino acids. The V segment lost 6 bases and the J segment 4 bases; nucleotides outside the gene matches: 9. CDR1 KGHDR and CDR2 SFDVKD come from the germline V gene. The CDR3 region has the DNA TGTGCCACCAGTCAAGGCAGGGGGTTCGCAGATACGCAGTATTTT. Residues: CATSQGRGFADTQYF.

The chain uses TRBV6-1 and TRBJ1-2, with D possibly TRBD1 on 5 matching bases. The CDR3 sequence is 16 residues long. V lost 4 bases, J lost 4 bases, and 19 bases lay in between. Germline loops: CDR1 MNHNS, CDR2 SASEGT. The CDR3 loop is CASSAAGRLVSYGYTF. CDR3 in DNA: TGTGCCAGCAGTGCGGCAGGGCGGTTGGTGAGCTATGGCTACACCTTC.

V and J are TRBV4-3 and TRBJ2-5, with D possibly matching TRBD2 (5 bases). V was pared by 4 bases and J by 5 bases, with 11 bases between. The germline V gene has CDR1 LGHNA and CDR2 YSLEER. The CDR3 runs to 13 residues. CDR3 sequence reads: CASSLRVGETQYF. In DNA form, the CDR3 reads TGCGCCAGCAGCCTGCGGGTCGGGGAGACCCAGTACTTC.

The V gene is TRBV4-1, the J gene TRBJ2-7; the D gene is possibly TRBD1 (7 bases). V was pared by 4 bases and J by 3 bases, with 16 bases between. The CDR3 runs to 15 residues. Germline CDR1 reads MGHRA; CDR2 reads YSYEKL. The CDR3 nucleotides read TGCGCCAGCAGCCCGGGGCAGGGGGGAGTCTACGAGCAGTACTTC. Its protein product is CASSPGQGGVYEQYF.